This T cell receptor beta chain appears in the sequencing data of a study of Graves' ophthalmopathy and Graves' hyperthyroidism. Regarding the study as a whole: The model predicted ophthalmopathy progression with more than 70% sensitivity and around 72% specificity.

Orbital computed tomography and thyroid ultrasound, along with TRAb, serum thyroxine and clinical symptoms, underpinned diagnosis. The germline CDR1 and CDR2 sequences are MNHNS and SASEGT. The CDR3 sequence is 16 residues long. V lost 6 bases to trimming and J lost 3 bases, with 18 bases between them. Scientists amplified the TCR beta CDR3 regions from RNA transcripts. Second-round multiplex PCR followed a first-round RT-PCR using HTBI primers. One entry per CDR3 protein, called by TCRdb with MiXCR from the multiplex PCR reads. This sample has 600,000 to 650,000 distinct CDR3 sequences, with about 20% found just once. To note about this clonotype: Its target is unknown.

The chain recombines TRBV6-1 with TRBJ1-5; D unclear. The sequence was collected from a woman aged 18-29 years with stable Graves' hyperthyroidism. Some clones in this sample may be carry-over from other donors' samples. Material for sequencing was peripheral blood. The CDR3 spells CASSLERPVFNQPQHF. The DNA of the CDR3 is TGTGCCAGCAGCCTGGAACGTCCCGTATTCAATCAGCCCCAGCATTTT.